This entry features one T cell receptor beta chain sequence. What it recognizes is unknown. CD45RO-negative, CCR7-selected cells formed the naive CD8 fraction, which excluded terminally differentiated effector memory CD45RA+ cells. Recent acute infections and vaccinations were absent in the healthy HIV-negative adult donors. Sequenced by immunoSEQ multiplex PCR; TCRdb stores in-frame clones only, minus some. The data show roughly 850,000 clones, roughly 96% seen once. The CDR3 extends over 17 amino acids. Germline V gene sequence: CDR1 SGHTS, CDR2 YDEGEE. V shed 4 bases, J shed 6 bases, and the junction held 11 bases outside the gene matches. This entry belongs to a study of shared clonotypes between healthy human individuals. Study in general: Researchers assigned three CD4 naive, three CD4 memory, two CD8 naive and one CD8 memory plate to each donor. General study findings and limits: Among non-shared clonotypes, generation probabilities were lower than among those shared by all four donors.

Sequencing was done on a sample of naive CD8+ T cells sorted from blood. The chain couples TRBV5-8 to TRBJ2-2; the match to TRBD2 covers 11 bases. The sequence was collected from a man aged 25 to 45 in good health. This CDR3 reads CASSQPVAGGPSGELFF. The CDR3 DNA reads TGTGCCAGCAGCCAGCCGGTAGCGGGAGGGCCTTCCGGGGAGCTGTTTTTT. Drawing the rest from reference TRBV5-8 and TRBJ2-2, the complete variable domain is EAGVTQSPTHLIKTRGQQATLRCSPISGHTSVYWYQQALGLGLQFLLWYDEGEERNRGNFPPRFSGRQFPNYSSELNVNALELEDSALYLCASSQPVAGGPSGELFFGEGSRLTVL.